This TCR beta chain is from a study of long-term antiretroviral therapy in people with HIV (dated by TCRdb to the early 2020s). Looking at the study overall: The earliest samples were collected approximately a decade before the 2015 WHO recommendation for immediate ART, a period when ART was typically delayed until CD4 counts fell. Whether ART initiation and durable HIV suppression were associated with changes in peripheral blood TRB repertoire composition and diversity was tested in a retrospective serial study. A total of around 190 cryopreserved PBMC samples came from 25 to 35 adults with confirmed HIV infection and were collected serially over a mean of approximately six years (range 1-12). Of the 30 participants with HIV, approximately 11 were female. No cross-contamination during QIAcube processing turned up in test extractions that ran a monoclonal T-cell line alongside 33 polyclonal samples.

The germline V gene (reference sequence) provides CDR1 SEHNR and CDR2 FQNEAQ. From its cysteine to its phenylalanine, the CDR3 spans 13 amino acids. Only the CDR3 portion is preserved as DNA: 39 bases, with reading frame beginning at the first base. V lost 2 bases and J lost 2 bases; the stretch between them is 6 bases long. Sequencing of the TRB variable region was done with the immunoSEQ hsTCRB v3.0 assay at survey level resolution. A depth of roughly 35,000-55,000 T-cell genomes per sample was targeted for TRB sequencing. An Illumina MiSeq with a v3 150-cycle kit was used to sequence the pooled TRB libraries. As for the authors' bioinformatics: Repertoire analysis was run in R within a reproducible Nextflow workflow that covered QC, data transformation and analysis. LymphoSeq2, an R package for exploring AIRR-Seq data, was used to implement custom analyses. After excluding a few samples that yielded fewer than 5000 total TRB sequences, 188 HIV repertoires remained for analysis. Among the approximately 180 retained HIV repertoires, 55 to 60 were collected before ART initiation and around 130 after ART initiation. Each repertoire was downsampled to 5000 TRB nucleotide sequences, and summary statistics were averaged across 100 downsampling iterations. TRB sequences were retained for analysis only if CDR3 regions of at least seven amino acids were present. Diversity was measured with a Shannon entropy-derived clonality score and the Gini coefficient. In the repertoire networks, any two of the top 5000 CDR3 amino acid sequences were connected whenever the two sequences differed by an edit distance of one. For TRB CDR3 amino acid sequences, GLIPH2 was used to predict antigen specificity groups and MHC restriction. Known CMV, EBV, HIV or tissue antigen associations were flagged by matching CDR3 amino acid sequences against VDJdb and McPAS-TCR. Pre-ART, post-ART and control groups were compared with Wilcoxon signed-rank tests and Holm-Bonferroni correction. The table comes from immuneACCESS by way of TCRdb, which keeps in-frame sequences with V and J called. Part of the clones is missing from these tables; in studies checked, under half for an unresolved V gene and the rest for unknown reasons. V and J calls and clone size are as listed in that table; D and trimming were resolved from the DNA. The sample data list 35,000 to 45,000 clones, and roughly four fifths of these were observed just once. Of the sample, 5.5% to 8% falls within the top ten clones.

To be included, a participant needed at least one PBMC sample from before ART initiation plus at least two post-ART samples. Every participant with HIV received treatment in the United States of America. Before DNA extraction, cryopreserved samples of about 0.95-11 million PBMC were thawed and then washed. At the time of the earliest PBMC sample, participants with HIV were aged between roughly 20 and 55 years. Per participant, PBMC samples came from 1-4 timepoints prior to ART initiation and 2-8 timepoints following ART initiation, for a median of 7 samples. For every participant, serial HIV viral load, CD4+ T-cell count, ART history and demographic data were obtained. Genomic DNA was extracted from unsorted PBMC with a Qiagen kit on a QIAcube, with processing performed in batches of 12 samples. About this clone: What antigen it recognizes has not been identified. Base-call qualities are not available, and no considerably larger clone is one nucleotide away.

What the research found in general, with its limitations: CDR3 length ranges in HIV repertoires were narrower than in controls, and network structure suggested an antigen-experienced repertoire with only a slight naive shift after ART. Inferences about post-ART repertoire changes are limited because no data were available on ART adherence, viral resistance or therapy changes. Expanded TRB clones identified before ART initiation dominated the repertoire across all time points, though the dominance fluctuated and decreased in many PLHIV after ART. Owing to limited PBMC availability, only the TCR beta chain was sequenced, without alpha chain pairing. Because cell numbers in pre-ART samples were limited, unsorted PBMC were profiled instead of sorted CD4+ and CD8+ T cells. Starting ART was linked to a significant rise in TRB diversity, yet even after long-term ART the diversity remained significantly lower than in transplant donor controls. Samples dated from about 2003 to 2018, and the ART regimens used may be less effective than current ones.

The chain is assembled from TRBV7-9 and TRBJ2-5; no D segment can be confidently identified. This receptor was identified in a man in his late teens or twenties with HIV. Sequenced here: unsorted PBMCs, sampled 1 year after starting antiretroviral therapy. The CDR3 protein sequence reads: CASSLHSQETQYF. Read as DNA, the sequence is TGTGCCAGCAGCTTACACAGTCAAGAGACCCAGTACTTC.